These T cell receptor beta chains were read from a single sample in a study of T cell repertoires in cytomegalovirus infection. In TCRdb, the reads were re-called with MiXCR into one record per CDR3 protein. The sample shows more than 500,000 distinct CDR3 sequences, approximately 16% of them seen only once. Sequencing input: CD8+ T cells from PBMCs. The receptors shown here come from a human donor in good health (CMV status not recorded). Some clones in this sample may be carry-over from other donors' samples. The CDR3 runs from the conserved cysteine through the conserved F or W. Fields, in order: clone size, D gene, J gene, V gene, CDR3 DNA, CDR3 protein. The D gene is left open where the match is weak. Not all rows give a size; the values are once, few, many and, for expanded clones, a class.

clone size: many; D gene: -; J gene: TRBJ2-7; V gene: TRBV7-9; CDR3 DNA: TGTGCCAGCAGCTCTGACACGGCGAACTCCTACGAGCAGTACTTC; CDR3 protein: CASSSDTANSYEQYF
clone size: many; D gene: -; J gene: TRBJ2-7; V gene: TRBV4-1; CDR3 DNA: TGCGCCAGCAGCCAAGGGACGGCCTCCTACGAGCAGTACTTC; CDR3 protein: CASSQGTASYEQYF
clone size: -; D gene: -; J gene: TRBJ1-2; V gene: TRBV19; CDR3 DNA: TGTGCCAGTAGTATACCTCCCATGAGGCAGGGAGGTGGCTACACCTTC; CDR3 protein: CASSIPPMRQGGGYTF
clone size: -; D gene: -; J gene: TRBJ2-4; V gene: TRBV12-3/TRBV12-4; CDR3 DNA: TGTGCCAGCACTACGGACTACGGCAAAAACATTCAGTACTTC; CDR3 protein: CASTTDYGKNIQYF
clone size: many; D gene: -; J gene: TRBJ2-7; V gene: TRBV28; CDR3 DNA: TGTGCCAGCAGTTTTCTGAACTCCTACGAGCAGTACTTC; CDR3 protein: CASSFLNSYEQYF
clone size: few; D gene: TRBD1; J gene: TRBJ1-5; V gene: TRBV12-3/TRBV12-4; CDR3 DNA: TGTGCCAGCACCTGGGGACAGGACAGCAATCAGCCCCAGCATTTT; CDR3 protein: CASTWGQDSNQPQHF
clone size: once; D gene: -; J gene: TRBJ2-1; V gene: TRBV27; CDR3 DNA: TGTGCCAGCAGTTTAAGTCCGTCTTTATACAATGAGCAGTTCTTC; CDR3 protein: CASSLSPSLYNEQFF
clone size: few; D gene: -; J gene: TRBJ2-2; V gene: TRBV6-5; CDR3 DNA: TGTGCCAGCAGTTTTTCTCGAGGGCGGCACACCGGGGAGCTGTTTTTT; CDR3 protein: CASSFSRGRHTGELFF
clone size: -; D gene: TRBD1; J gene: TRBJ2-7; V gene: TRBV27; CDR3 DNA: TGTGCCAGCTGTGCTAGAGGACAGGGCTACGAGCAGTACTTC; CDR3 protein: CASCARGQGYEQYF
clone size: -; D gene: -; J gene: TRBJ1-1; V gene: TRBV29-1; CDR3 DNA: TGCAGCGTTGTGGGTCGGGGTGAGGCTTTCTTT; CDR3 protein: CSVVGRGEAFF
clone size: few; D gene: TRBD1; J gene: TRBJ1-5; V gene: TRBV4-2; CDR3 DNA: TGTGCCAGCAGCCCTCGGACAGGGGGCTCGGGGCAGCCCCAGCATTTT; CDR3 protein: CASSPRTGGSGQPQHF
clone size: few; D gene: -; J gene: TRBJ1-3; V gene: TRBV5-3; CDR3 DNA: TGTGCCAGCAGCGGGGACGGGGGGGCCCTCTCTGGAAACACCATATATTTT; CDR3 protein: CASSGDGGALSGNTIYF
clone size: -; D gene: -; J gene: TRBJ2-1; V gene: TRBV6-6; CDR3 DNA: TGTGCCAGCAGCCTTAGGACTGACCCGAGCTCCTACAATGAGCAGTTCTTC; CDR3 protein: CASSLRTDPSSYNEQFF
clone size: -; D gene: -; J gene: TRBJ1-5; V gene: TRBV12-3/TRBV12-4; CDR3 DNA: TGTGCCAGCAGTTCAGGGACGTATAGCAATCAGCCCCAGCATTTT; CDR3 protein: CASSSGTYSNQPQHF
clone size: many; D gene: -; J gene: TRBJ1-2; V gene: TRBV20-1; CDR3 DNA: TGCAGTGCTCAAAGACGACAGGAGACCTTCGGTGGCTACACCTTC; CDR3 protein: CSAQRRQETFGGYTF
clone size: few; D gene: TRBD2; J gene: TRBJ2-7; V gene: TRBV12-3/TRBV12-4; CDR3 DNA: TGTGCCAGCAGCCACCCCTCGGCGGGGGTCGACGAGCAGTACTTC; CDR3 protein: CASSHPSAGVDEQYF
clone size: few; D gene: -; J gene: TRBJ1-3; V gene: TRBV6-6; CDR3 DNA: TGTGCCAGCAGTTACGGGGTTGGAAACACCATATATTTT; CDR3 protein: CASSYGVGNTIYF